These 28 T cell receptor beta chains share one sample of origin, sequenced in a study of identical twins. TCRdb reanalysed the 5' RACE reads using MiXCR and keeps one entry per CDR3 protein. Among around 690,000 distinct CDR3 sequences listed, 21% were seen once. The data were also submitted as part of a second study, on T cells expressing NK-cell markers.

The sequenced sample consisted of PBMCs. The receptors originated from a woman aged 18 to 35 in good health.

The V call is TRBV11-2, the J call TRBJ1-6, with TRBD1 as a possible D gene (5 bases). Germline V CDR1 and CDR2: SGHAT, FQNNGV. V dropped 4 bases and J dropped 6 bases, with 19 bases sitting between them. The CDR3 sequence is 17 residues long. This chain's CDR3 is CASSSYGSGTFNSPLHF. As DNA, the CDR3 is TGTGCCAGCAGCTCTTACGGTAGCGGGACTTTTAATTCACCCCTCCACTTT.

This clonotype is a singleton in its sample. The gene calls are TRBV6-2 or TRBV6-3 and TRBJ1-1; possibly TRBD1 for D (6 bases). In germline, CDR1 is MNHEY, CDR2 SVGEGT. CDR3 length: 12 amino acids. V was cut by 7 bases and J by 9 bases, with 15 bases left in between. CDR3 DNA: TGTGCCAGCACCTTCGGGGGCCAGAAAGCTTTCTTT. The encoded protein is CASTFGGQKAFF.

The J gene is TRBJ2-5, the V gene TRBV7-3, with TRBD1 identical over 8 bases. The CDR3 has 13 residues. V lost 8 bases, J lost 4 bases, and 6 bases stayed unmatched. Germline V gene data show CDR1 as SGHTA and CDR2 as FQGTGA. CDR3: CASGQGMGETQYF. The CDR3 DNA reads TGTGCCAGCGGACAGGGTATGGGAGAGACCCAGTACTTC.

The gene calls are TRBV10-3 and TRBJ1-2; D is unresolved. The germline V gene encodes CDR1 ENHRY and CDR2 SYGVKD. Between the trimmed V and J ends, which lost 8 bases and 5 bases, there was a span of 12 bases. The CDR3 is 12 amino acids. For the CDR3, the DNA is TGTGCCATCGGCAGGACTGGTTATGGCTACACCTTC. The encoded protein is CAIGRTGYGYTF.

In this sample, this clonotype turned up many times. The chain combines TRBV7-2 with TRBJ2-1, with a possible D match to TRBD1 (6 bases). The CDR3 has 13 residues. Germline V CDR1 and CDR2: SGHTA, FQGNSA. V lost 1 base to trimming and J lost 9 bases, with 10 bases between them. As DNA, the CDR3 is TGTGCCAGCAGCTTAGTACAGGGTCCTGAGCAGTTCTTC. This gives the protein CASSLVQGPEQFF.

The rearrangement links TRBV12-3 or TRBV12-4 to TRBJ2-7; TRBD2 agrees at 11 bases. CDR3 size: 15 residues. Unmatched junction bases numbered 5, after V lost 5 bases and J lost 2 bases. The CDR3, as DNA: TGTGCCAGCAGTCCCTTTAGCGGGAGGGCCTACGAGCAGTACTTC. It translates to CASSPFSGRAYEQYF.

This clonotype was observed a few times. The rearrangement uses TRBV30 and TRBJ1-1; D not certain. Germline V gene lookup returns CDR1 GTSNPN and CDR2 SVGIG (reference sequence). V lost 3 bases and J lost 8, with 10 bases in between. This CDR3 spans 11 amino acids. Written as DNA, the CDR3 is TGTGCCTGGAGCTACTTAACCGAAGCTTTCTTT. The encoded protein is CAWSYLTEAFF.

This clonotype was recorded once. The chain employs TRBV7-8 and TRBJ2-1, with no clear D. CDR1 and CDR2 (germline): SGHVS, FQNEAQ. The V gene lost 0 bases and the J gene lost 9 bases, with 9 bases spanning the gap. This CDR3 region has 13 residues. The CDR3 here is CASSLAPEIEQFF. The CDR3 coding sequence is TGTGCCAGCAGCTTAGCGCCTGAGATTGAGCAGTTCTTC. Full variable domain (rest looked up from reference TRBV7-8 and TRBJ2-1): GAGVSQSPRYKVAKRGQDVALRCDPISGHVSLFWYQQALGQGPEFLTYFQNEAQLDKSGLPSDRFFAERPEGSVSTLKIQRTQQEDSAVYLCASSLAPEIEQFFGPGTRLTVL.

This clonotype came up a few times. The gene calls are TRBV5-1 and TRBJ1-1; D perhaps matches TRBD1 (6 bases). The CDR3 spans 17 residues. The V end lost 3 bases, the J end lost 4 bases, and 22 bases lay between the germline ends. Germline assignment: CDR1 SGHRS and CDR2 YFSETQ. CDR3 in DNA: TGCGCCAGCAGCTGGCGGGGGGGCAACCGAAGGGGCACTGAAGCTTTCTTT. As protein: CASSWRGGNRRGTEAFF.

The rearrangement uses TRBV20-1 and TRBJ2-6; D is unclear. This CDR3 has 13 residues. V was cut by 5 bases and J by 2 bases, with 7 bases left in between. Germline CDR1 reads DFQATT; CDR2 reads SNEGSKA (reference sequence). In nucleotides, the CDR3 is TGCAGTGCTCCCGTAGCTGGGGCCAACGTCCTGACTTTC. Amino acid sequence: CSAPVAGANVLTF.

The chain has TRBV20-1 and TRBJ2-7, with 10 nucleotides matching TRBD2. Germline CDR1 reads DFQATT; CDR2 reads SNEGSKA (reference sequence). The CDR3 consists of 13 residues. With 5 bases clipped from V and 3 bases from J, the junction kept 4 bases outside the gene matches. The CDR3 nucleotides are TGCAGTGCTGCCGGGACTAGCGACTACGAGCAGTACTTC. It encodes CSAAGTSDYEQYF.

This clonotype was detected only a few times. The rearrangement links TRBV12-3 or TRBV12-4 to TRBJ2-4, with D uncertain. This CDR3 comprises 13 residues. V was pared by 6 bases and J by 8 bases, with 14 bases between. The CDR3 protein is CASRPIGEDIQYF. The DNA of the CDR3 is TGTGCCAGCAGGCCAATAGGTGAAGACATTCAGTACTTC.

The table lists this clonotype with a count of one. V usage is TRBV7-9 and J usage is TRBJ2-1; perhaps TRBD2 as D (6 bases). CDR1 is SEHNR, CDR2 FQNEAQ, per germline (reference sequence). This CDR3 region has 13 residues. V was pared by 5 bases and J by 7 bases, with 12 bases between. The CDR3 DNA sequence: TGTGCCAGCAGCACCGGGGGACGGAATGAGCAGTTCTTC. As protein: CASSTGGRNEQFF.

In DNA, the CDR3 is TGTGCCAGCAGCTTAGTATTATCGGGACAGGCCCGAAACATTCAGTACTTC. Translating it yields CASSLVLSGQARNIQYF. This rearrangement joins TRBV11-2 to TRBJ2-4; TRBD1 matches 8 bases. The CDR3 covers 17 residues. V shed 1 base, J shed 6 bases, and the junction held 11 bases outside the gene matches. Germline CDR1 is SGHAT and CDR2 is FQNNGV.

This sequence joins TRBV2 and TRBJ2-7; D unclear. The CDR3 extends over 12 amino acids. V lost 2 bases and J 0 bases, leaving 2 bases between the germline ends. Germline CDR1 and CDR2: SNHLY and FYNNEI. The CDR3 DNA is TGTGCCAGCAGTGAACTCTCCTACGAGCAGTACTTC. Its translation is CASSELSYEQYF.

The CDR3 is CSALLTGTGGNEQFF. CDR3 bases: TGCAGTGCCCTTCTAACCGGGACAGGGGGCAATGAGCAGTTCTTC. This chain links TRBV20-1 with TRBJ2-1; 11 bases align to TRBD1. The CDR3 extends over 15 amino acids. CDR1 is DFQATT, CDR2 SNEGSKA, per germline (reference sequence). The junction had 10 bases not matched to a gene; V was cut back by 6 bases and J by 6 bases.

This clonotype was detected only a few times. The rearrangement joins TRBV7-3 to TRBJ2-1, with TRBD2 matching 9 bases. V shed 3 bases, J shed 6 bases, and the junction held 9 bases outside the gene matches. CDR3 length: 16 residues. Germline lookup yields CDR1 SGHTA and CDR2 FQGTGA. The CDR3 DNA sequence: TGTGCCAGCAGCTTGGAGGCGGGGGGGTTGGGCAATGAGCAGTTCTTC. Its protein is CASSLEAGGLGNEQFF. Together with reference TRBV7-3 and TRBJ2-1, the CDR3 gives the full variable domain: GAGVSQTPSNKVTEKGKYVELRCDPISGHTALYWYRQSLGQGPEFLIYFQGTGAADDSGLPNDRFFAVRPEGSVSTLKIQRTERGDSAVYLCASSLEAGGLGNEQFFGPGTRLTVL.

The rearrangement uses TRBV5-1 and TRBJ2-3; D may match TRBD1 or TRBD2 (5 bases each). This CDR3 has 14 amino acids. Trimming shortened V by 2 bases and J by 1 base, and 8 bases separated the two germline ends. The germline CDR1 and CDR2 sequences are SGHRS and YFSETQ. CDR3 protein: CASSFLGGTDTQYF. The CDR3 nucleotides are TGCGCCAGCAGCTTTTTGGGGGGCACAGATACGCAGTATTTT.

The chain employs TRBV18 and TRBJ2-7; 9 positions match TRBD2. CDR1 KGHSH and CDR2 LQKENI come from the germline V gene. V dropped 3 bases and J dropped 3; count of bases not matched to a gene: 6. This CDR3 is built from 15 residues. The CDR3 DNA reads TGTGCCAGCTCACCGGCCTTAGCGGGAGACTACGAGCAGTACTTC. As protein: CASSPALAGDYEQYF.

The chain joins TRBV12-3 or TRBV12-4 to TRBJ1-1; D uncertain. This CDR3 is 13 amino acids long. The V gene lost 7 bases and the J gene lost 5 bases, with 14 bases spanning the gap. The CDR3 spells CASILTGGTEAFF. CDR3 DNA sequence: TGTGCCAGCATTCTGACCGGAGGGACTGAAGCTTTCTTT.

The V gene is TRBV20-1, the J gene TRBJ2-1, with D perhaps matching TRBD1 (5 bases). The CDR3 is 15 amino acids. Trimming shortened V by 6 bases and J by 8 bases, and 23 bases separated the two germline ends. In germline, CDR1 is DFQATT, CDR2 SNEGSKA (reference sequence). The CDR3 reads CSAGRAQGVQHEQFF. The CDR3, as DNA: TGCAGTGCCGGCCGGGCTCAGGGCGTTCAGCATGAGCAGTTCTTC.

This clonotype showed up just a few times. The genes are TRBV6-1 and TRBJ2-2; D gene unclear. Germline loops: CDR1 MNHNS, CDR2 SASEGT. CDR3 length: 13 amino acids. Trimming took 6 bases from V and 5 from J, leaving 10 bases between them. CDR3 nucleotides: TGTGCCAGCAGGAAAGTGTTTACCGGGGAGCTGTTTTTT. Encoded protein: CASRKVFTGELFF.

This clonotype was counted a few times. Here the CDR3 reads CSAPNTGHQETQYF. CDR3 nucleotide sequence: TGCAGTGCTCCTAATACAGGGCACCAAGAGACCCAGTACTTC. V gene TRBV20-1 combines with J gene TRBJ2-5; possibly TRBD1 for D (6 bases). This CDR3 is built from 14 residues. V shed 5 bases and J shed 0 bases, with 13 bases lying between them. In germline, CDR1 is DFQATT, CDR2 SNEGSKA (reference sequence).

There are many counts of this clonotype. The gene calls are TRBV20-1 and TRBJ2-1; D is unresolved. Germline CDR1 reads DFQATT; CDR2 reads SNEGSKA (reference sequence). This CDR3 region has 11 residues. Trimming left V 6 bases short and J 8 bases short, with 11 bases between. CDR3 nucleotide sequence: TGCAGTGCCCAGGTGGGGTATGAGCAGTTCTTC. Its translation: CSAQVGYEQFF.

This clonotype came up many times. The gene calls are TRBV27 and TRBJ2-5, with 7 nucleotides matching TRBD1. Germline lookup yields CDR1 MNHEY and CDR2 SMNVEV (reference sequence). The CDR3 runs to 16 residues. V shed 2 bases, J shed 7 bases, and the junction held 13 bases outside the gene matches. Here the CDR3 reads CASSLTLPDRRGTQYF. The DNA for the CDR3 is TGTGCCAGCAGTTTAACTCTCCCGGACAGGCGTGGGACCCAGTACTTC.

The genes are TRBV6-1 and TRBJ2-5, with D perhaps TRBD2 (5 bases). The CDR3 has 14 residues. Trimming took 10 bases from V and 3 from J, leaving 18 bases between them. Germline V gene sequence: CDR1 MNHNS, CDR2 SASEGT. CDR3 nucleotide sequence: TGTGCCACCGTGGGCCTCTTCGGGGAAGAGACCCAGTACTTC. Its translation is CATVGLFGEETQYF.

This clonotype turned up a few times. The chain links TRBV12-3 or TRBV12-4 to TRBJ2-5, with 8 bases identical to TRBD2. The V gene end was trimmed by 0 bases and the J gene end by 4 bases; junction bases not matched to a gene: 7. This CDR3 has 16 amino acids. This CDR3 reads CASSLARGARGETQYF. DNA for the CDR3: TGTGCCAGCAGTTTAGCGCGGGGGGCTAGGGGAGAGACCCAGTACTTC.

This rearrangement joins TRBV15 to TRBJ2-7; 7 bases map to TRBD2. The CDR3 covers 17 residues. Germline-derived CDR1 and CDR2 are LNHNV and YYDKDF (reference sequence). V shed 5 bases and J 1 base; nucleotides not matched to a gene: 14. The CDR3 DNA sequence: TGTGCCACCAGCCCCACCGGGTCGGCTAGCGGATCCTACGAGCAGTACTTC. This sequence encodes CATSPTGSASGSYEQYF.